This TCR beta chain was sequenced during a study of shared clonotypes between healthy human individuals. Looked up from germline, CDR1 is SEHNR and CDR2 is FQNEAQ (reference sequence). The CDR3 contains 16 residues. The J segment lost 2 bases and the V segment lost 1 base, leaving 4 bases of the junction unmatched. Libraries were prepared by immunoSEQ multiplex PCR; TCRdb keeps only in-frame clonotypes and omits some of them. The repertoire holds some 1.1 million clones, approximately 75% seen once, with about 0.89% in the top ten. The V call is TRBV7-9, the J call TRBJ2-2; 7 bases fit TRBD1. The receptor's source is a man aged 18-30 years in good health. Some clones in this sample may be carry-over from other donors' samples. What was sequenced was memory CD4+ T cells from PBMCs. As to subset: CD45RA-negative fraction. The CDR3 DNA is TGTGCCAGCAGCTTAGTTAGGGACAGAAACACCGGGGAGCTGTTTTTT. Protein: CASSLVRDRNTGELFF.